This T cell receptor beta chain was recorded in a study of shared clonotypes between healthy human individuals. The wider study: The people who gave samples were a couple of women and a few men aged 18 to 49. General study findings and limits: Roughly 4.6% of naive CD4 clonotypes were common to a handful of donors.

A remark on this clone: The target antigen is unknown. This sample also contains other DNA sequences that code for the same CDR3.

Those who donated were healthy HIV-negative adults, with no recent acute infections or vaccinations reported. Trimming removed 2 bases at V and 0 bases at J, with 5 bases between. CDR1 is KGHSH and CDR2 is LQKENI in the germline V gene. The CDR3 has 14 residues. Measured with immunoSEQ multiplex PCR; TCRdb has only the in-frame clones, and not every one. The repertoire holds roughly 2.2 million clones, with roughly 90% as singletons. The chain couples TRBV18 to TRBJ1-5, with D hard to call. Sample: naive CD4+ T cells from PBMCs. Sample subset: CD45RA+ positively selected. The origin of this receptor is a man between 18 and 35 years old in good health. Some clones in this sample may be carry-over from other donors' samples. The CDR3 nucleotides read TGTGCCAGCTCACCAACGGCTAGCAATCAGCCCCAGCATTTT. It translates to CASSPTASNQPQHF.